This TCR beta chain was sequenced for a study of blood T cell repertoires in COVID-19. For the study at large: The origin of the acute and convalescent COVID-19 samples was the United States, Italy and Spain. T cells, B-cell-depleted T cells, or PBMCs provided the cDNA or gDNA that served as material.

The V gene's germline CDR1 is LNHDA and CDR2 SQIVND (reference sequence). The trim removed 8 bases at V and 2 bases at J, leaving 10 bases unmatched. The CDR3 has 16 residues. Clones were read by immunoSEQ multiplex PCR, and TCRdb kept only the in-frame ones, dropping some. The table shows about 140,000 clones, with roughly 84% occurring only once. The study assigned cohorts using participant-reported clinical history. V usage is TRBV19 and J usage is TRBJ2-2; 8 bases match TRBD1. Sequences were obtained from PBMCs or T cells enriched from blood (not recorded which). The receptor's source is a man aged 45 to 65 in a cohort exposed to, infected with or recovered from COVID-19 (not recorded which). The CDR3 sequence is CASGSLTGANTGELFF. The CDR3 DNA reads as TGTGCCAGTGGGTCCCTGACAGGGGCCAACACCGGGGAGCTGTTTTTT.